This T cell receptor (beta chain) is from a study of blood T cell repertoires in COVID-19. In the study overall: COVID-19 samples from acute and convalescent phases originated in the United States, Italy and Spain. T cells, B-cell-depleted T cells, or PBMCs supplied cDNA or gDNA.

The length of the CDR3 is 14 residues. Per germline, CDR1 SQVTM and CDR2 ANQGSEA. V gave up 6 bases and J gave up 0 bases, with 12 bases separating them. In the original processing: Estimated nucleated cell counts came from reference gene primer amplification. Measured with immunoSEQ multiplex PCR; TCRdb has only the in-frame clones, and not every one. The DNA was the basis for D and trimming; V, J and clone size are from that table. The table lists about 520,000 clones, 80% to 90% of them singletons. The chain has TRBV29-1 and TRBJ2-1, with D uncertain. Sequenced: peripheral blood. The clonotype originates from a human donor in a cohort sampled during active COVID-19. CDR3 in DNA: TGCAGCGTACCAGGTCTCAGCTCCTACAATGAGCAGTTCTTC. Protein product: CSVPGLSSYNEQFF.